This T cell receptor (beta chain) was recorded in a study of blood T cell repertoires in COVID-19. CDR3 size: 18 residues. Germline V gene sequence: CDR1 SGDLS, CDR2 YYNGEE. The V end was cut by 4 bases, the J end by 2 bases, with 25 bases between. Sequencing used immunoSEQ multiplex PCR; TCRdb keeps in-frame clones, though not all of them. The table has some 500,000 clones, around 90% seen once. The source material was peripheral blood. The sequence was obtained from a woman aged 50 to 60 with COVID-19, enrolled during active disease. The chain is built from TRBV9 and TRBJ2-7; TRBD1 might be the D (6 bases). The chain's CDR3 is CASSRDLSNRAIPYEQYF. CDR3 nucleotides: TGTGCCAGCAGCCGAGACCTCTCGAACAGGGCGATTCCCTACGAGCAGTACTTC.